These 30 T cell receptor beta chains were sequenced from one sample in a study of T cells in narcolepsy. Clones were sequenced by immunoSEQ multiplex PCR, and TCRdb holds only the in-frame ones, with some missing. The repertoire consists of roughly 30,000 clones, with roughly 79% occurring once and the leading ten covering 3% to 4%. Source material: memory (CD45RA-) CD4+ T cells from blood. Source of these receptors: a human donor in good health.

This chain links TRBV5-1 with TRBJ2-2; 7 bases align to TRBD2. V lost 0 bases, J lost 2 bases, and 7 bases stayed unmatched. The CDR3 totals 17 residues. CDR1 is SGHRS, CDR2 YFSETQ, per germline. CDR3 bases: TGCGCCAGCAGCTTGGAGGGACTACCCATAAACACCGGGGAGCTGTTTTTT. It yields the protein CASSLEGLPINTGELFF.

This clone has just one count. The chain has TRBV30 and TRBJ2-3, with 8 nucleotides matching TRBD2. Looked up from germline, CDR1 is GTSNPN and CDR2 is SVGIG (reference sequence). This CDR3 has 14 amino acids. Trimming at V came to 4 bases and at J to 6 bases, leaving 9 bases not matched to a gene. Here the CDR3 reads CAWKPLAGRDTQYF. The CDR3 coding sequence is TGTGCCTGGAAACCTCTAGCGGGTAGGGATACGCAGTATTTT.

This chain links TRBV5-6 with TRBJ2-4; D is perhaps TRBD2 (7 bases). This CDR3 region has 15 residues. Germline-derived CDR1 and CDR2 are SGHDT and YYEEEE. Trimming took 3 bases from V and 4 from J, leaving 14 bases between them. The CDR3 sequence is CASSSNGGLKNIQYF. The CDR3 region has the DNA TGTGCCAGCAGCTCCAACGGGGGGCTAAAAAACATTCAGTACTTC.

The genes are TRBV10-1 and TRBJ2-3; no clear D gene. The V and J ends lost 0 bases and 3 bases respectively, with 4 bases between them. CDR1 is WNHNN, CDR2 SYGVQD, per germline (reference sequence). The CDR3 contains 13 residues. CDR3 bases: TGCGCCAGCAGTGAGTCGCTAACAGATACGCAGTATTTT. The encoded protein is CASSESLTDTQYF.

This clone was counted only a few times. J is TRBJ2-7 and V is TRBV29-1; D is perhaps TRBD2 (6 bases). The CDR3 covers 14 residues. V lost 7 bases, J lost 3 bases, and 19 bases lay in between. Germline V gene sequence: CDR1 SQVTM, CDR2 ANQGSEA. The DNA for the CDR3 is TGCAGCGCGTCGCGAACCGGGACTCTCTACGAGCAGTACTTC. This encodes CSASRTGTLYEQYF.

The chain joins TRBV6-6 to TRBJ1-2; TRBD1 aligns across 8 bases. The length of the CDR3 is 15 residues. V lost 5 bases, J lost 4 bases, and 9 bases stayed unmatched. Per the germline V gene, CDR1 is MNHNY and CDR2 is SVGAGI (reference sequence). CDR3 coding DNA: TGTGCCAGCAGTCCGCGTCGACAGGGGATCTATGGCTACACCTTC. Its protein is CASSPRRQGIYGYTF.

The chain links TRBV6-5 to TRBJ2-1, with D maybe TRBD2 (6 bases). V was trimmed by 11 bases and J by 0 bases, leaving 11 bases between them. The CDR3 runs to 13 residues. CDR1 MNHEY and CDR2 SVGAGI come from the germline V gene. CDR3 nucleotides: TGTGCCGTTCGGGAGACCTCCTACAATGAGCAGTTCTTC. It codes for CAVRETSYNEQFF.

The V call is TRBV9, the J call TRBJ1-4; TRBD1 aligns across 9 bases. With V trimmed by 3 bases and J by 8 bases, 8 bases remained unmatched. The CDR3 sequence is 15 residues long. Germline V lookup: CDR1 SGDLS, CDR2 YYNGEE. CDR3 DNA sequence: TGTGCCAGCAGCGAGGGGACAGGGTCCAAGGAAAAACTGTTTTTT. Its protein product is CASSEGTGSKEKLFF. Complete variable domain (other parts from reference TRBV9 and TRBJ1-4): DSGVTQTPKHLITATGQRVTLRCSPRSGDLSVYWYQQSLDQGLQFLIQYYNGEERAKGNILERFSAQQFPDLHSELNLSSLELGDSALYFCASSEGTGSKEKLFFGSGTQLSVL.

The chain links TRBV7-6 to TRBJ1-5; 7 bases map to TRBD1. Per the germline V gene, CDR1 is SGHVS and CDR2 is FNYEAQ. CDR3 length equals 15 residues. J lost 6 bases, V lost 1 base, and 6 bases had no gene match. As DNA, the CDR3 is TGTGCCAGCAGCTTAGAGGCAGGGGGGAGTCAGCCCCAGCATTTT. As protein: CASSLEAGGSQPQHF.

The rearrangement links TRBV6-1 to TRBJ2-3, with 11 bases lining up with TRBD2. The CDR3 sequence is 15 residues long. Germline loops: CDR1 MNHNS, CDR2 SASEGT. Germline trimming cut 6 bases from V and 1 base from J; bases unmatched to any gene: 3. CDR3 in amino acids: CASRLAGAGTDTQYF. The CDR3 nucleotides are TGTGCCAGCAGACTAGCGGGAGCTGGCACAGATACGCAGTATTTT.

The rearrangement links TRBV6-5 to TRBJ1-1; 8 positions agree with TRBD1. The CDR3 length is 15 residues. Germline CDR1 MNHEY, CDR2 SVGAGI. The V gene end was trimmed by 6 bases and the J gene end by 0 bases; junction bases not matched to a gene: 6. CDR3 nucleotide sequence: TGTGCCAGCAGCGCCTCGGGACAGGTGAACACTGAAGCTTTCTTT. Translating it yields CASSASGQVNTEAFF.

The chain links TRBV7-8 to TRBJ2-7; the D gene is possibly TRBD1 (6 bases). This CDR3 has 18 amino acids. Trimming pared 5 bases from V and 5 bases from J, leaving 28 bases between. Germline V gene data show CDR1 as SGHVS and CDR2 as FQNEAQ. For the CDR3, the DNA is TGTGCCAGCAGCCCCAGGCCACGTCGGGACATGGGCGTCGACGAGCAGTACTTC. Protein sequence: CASSPRPRRDMGVDEQYF.

V gene TRBV6-1 combines with J gene TRBJ1-2; D possibly corresponds to TRBD1 (6 bases). The germline gives CDR1 MNHNS, CDR2 SASEGT. CDR3 length: 13 residues. V gave up 6 bases and J gave up 9 bases, with 17 bases separating them. This CDR3 is CASSSMGGVRYTF. CDR3 in DNA: TGTGCCAGCAGCTCCATGGGGGGCGTTCGCTACACCTTC.

This chain uses TRBV5-1 with TRBJ1-3; the D gene is possibly TRBD1 (6 bases). CDR1 is SGHRS and CDR2 is YFSETQ in the germline V gene. The V and J ends lost 2 bases and 4 bases respectively, with 13 bases between them. This CDR3 is 15 amino acids long. CDR3 region: CASSFDRGHGNTIYF. The CDR3 region has the DNA TGCGCCAGCAGCTTCGATAGGGGACACGGAAACACCATATATTTT.

The V and J genes are TRBV29-1 and TRBJ2-7; no firm D call. The V gene's germline CDR1 is SQVTM and CDR2 ANQGSEA. V was pared by 5 bases and J by 5 bases, with 13 bases between. CDR3 length: 12 residues. CDR3 sequence (DNA): TGCAGCGTTTCGAGAGTTTCCCACGAGCAGTACTTC. Translating gives CSVSRVSHEQYF.

The chain links TRBV4-1 to TRBJ2-7; D ambiguous. The CDR3 is made up of 12 amino acids. CDR1 is MGHRA, CDR2 YSYEKL, per germline. The V and J ends lost 3 bases and 6 bases respectively, with 9 bases between them. DNA for the CDR3: TGCGCCAGCAGCCACCTTCTCCTCGAGCAGTACTTC. It encodes CASSHLLLEQYF.

This sequence joins TRBV29-1 and TRBJ2-1, with TRBD2 identical over 8 bases. J was trimmed by 6 bases and V by 4 bases; bases with no gene match: 8. Germline V lookup: CDR1 SQVTM, CDR2 ANQGSEA. The length of the CDR3 is 14 residues. The CDR3 DNA reads TGCAGCGTTGGCGCCGGGGGGGCGGGCAATGAGCAGTTCTTC. This codes for CSVGAGGAGNEQFF.

In DNA form, the CDR3 reads TGCGCCAGCAGCCATAGACGGCAGGCCCCCTTCTCTGGAAACACCATATATTTT. Translated: CASSHRRQAPFSGNTIYF. The V and J genes are TRBV4-1 and TRBJ1-3; D uncertain. V was pared by 3 bases and J by 0 bases, with 18 bases between. The CDR3 sequence is 18 residues long. The germline V gene has CDR1 MGHRA and CDR2 YSYEKL.

The J gene is TRBJ2-6, the V gene TRBV18; 8 bases are a match to TRBD1. CDR1 KGHSH and CDR2 LQKENI come from the germline V gene. The CDR3 extends over 17 amino acids. With V trimmed by 3 bases and J by 0 bases, 4 bases remained unmatched. CDR3 in amino acids: CASSPGQGNSGANVLTF. CDR3 nucleotides: TGTGCCAGCTCACCCGGACAGGGCAACTCTGGGGCCAACGTCCTGACTTTC.

The rearrangement uses TRBV19 and TRBJ2-7; D might be TRBD2 (6 bases). This CDR3 spans 15 amino acids. V lost 3 bases and J lost 0, with 12 bases in between. CDR1 is LNHDA, CDR2 SQIVND, per germline (reference sequence). DNA for the CDR3: TGTGCCAGTAGTATTCAGGCTAGCGACTCCTACGAGCAGTACTTC. This sequence encodes CASSIQASDSYEQYF.

The V gene is TRBV11-2, the J gene TRBJ2-3, with D unresolved. Germline V lookup: CDR1 SGHAT, CDR2 FQNNGV. V dropped 3 bases and J dropped 0 bases, with 4 bases sitting between them. The CDR3 is 13 residues long. CDR3 bases: TGTGCCAGCAGCTTTCCTAGCACAGATACGCAGTATTTT. Its translation: CASSFPSTDTQYF. The full variable domain, its missing parts supplied by reference TRBV11-2 and TRBJ2-3, is EAGVAQSPRYKIIEKRQSVAFWCNPISGHATLYWYQQILGQGPKLLIQFQNNGVVDDSQLPKDRFSAERLKGVDSTLKIQPAKLEDSAVYLCASSFPSTDTQYFGPGTRLTVL.

The chain's CDR3 is CASSWDLRQRSSYNEQFF. The DNA for the CDR3 is TGTGCCAGCAGTTGGGACCTTCGACAGCGGAGCTCCTACAATGAGCAGTTCTTC. The J gene is TRBJ2-1, the V gene TRBV27; D may match TRBD1 or TRBD2 (5 bases each). The CDR3 consists of 18 residues. Germline loops: CDR1 MNHEY, CDR2 SMNVEV (reference sequence). The germline V and J ends were trimmed by 4 bases and 0 bases, with 19 bases remaining between them.

The V call is TRBV6-1, the J call TRBJ2-7; 7 bases match TRBD1. V shed 3 bases, J shed 0 bases, and the junction held 5 bases outside the gene matches. CDR1 and CDR2 (germline): MNHNS, SASEGT. The CDR3 runs to 15 residues. The CDR3 spells CASSDPGQVSYEQYF. CDR3 in DNA: TGTGCCAGCAGTGACCCAGGACAGGTCTCCTACGAGCAGTACTTC.

This clone has just one count. CDR3 loop: CASSLESTRGYTF. The CDR3 DNA follows: TGTGCCAGCAGCTTGGAATCAACACGGGGCTACACCTTC. V and J are TRBV7-9 and TRBJ1-2, with D hard to call. Trimming shortened V by 3 bases and J by 8 bases, and 13 bases separated the two germline ends. The CDR3 is 13 residues long. Per the germline V gene, CDR1 is SEHNR and CDR2 is FQNEAQ (reference sequence).

The chain couples TRBV2 to TRBJ1-1, with a possible D match to TRBD1 (6 bases). There are 16 residues in the CDR3. Germline CDR1 reads SNHLY; CDR2 reads FYNNEI. Deletions cut 6 bases from V and 5 bases from J, with 22 bases between. This CDR3 is CASRASQGQGWTEAFF. As DNA, the CDR3 is TGTGCCAGCAGGGCCTCCCAGGGGCAGGGGTGGACTGAAGCTTTCTTT.

CDR3 sequence: CASSETQSGPYGYTF. CDR3 sequence (DNA): TGCGCCAGCAGTGAGACTCAGAGTGGCCCCTATGGCTACACCTTC. This rearrangement joins TRBV10-1 to TRBJ1-2; no clear D. Germline V gene data show CDR1 as WNHNN and CDR2 as SYGVQD (reference sequence). This CDR3 has 15 amino acids. V lost 2 bases, J lost 4 bases, and 14 bases lay in between.

This clone has only a few counts. The chain's CDR3 is CASSQEMASGRYEQFF. In DNA form, the CDR3 reads TGCGCCAGCAGCCAAGAGATGGCTAGCGGGAGGTATGAGCAGTTCTTC. The chain links TRBV4-1 to TRBJ2-1; TRBD2 matches 11 bases. The J segment lost 8 bases and the V segment lost 0 bases, leaving 6 bases of the junction unmatched. CDR1 is MGHRA and CDR2 is YSYEKL in the germline V gene. CDR3 size: 16 residues.

The chain links TRBV29-1 to TRBJ2-2; the match to TRBD1 covers 8 bases. Germline CDR1 and CDR2: SQVTM and ANQGSEA. V lost 6 bases and J lost 0; bases outside the gene matches: 6. This CDR3 has 15 amino acids. CDR3 DNA: TGCAGCGTCGGTGGGACAGGAGCGAACACCGGGGAGCTGTTTTTT. Its translation is CSVGGTGANTGELFF.

J is TRBJ2-3 and V is TRBV6-4; 11 bases map to TRBD2. Germline trimming cut 6 bases from V and 5 bases from J; bases unmatched to any gene: 7. Looked up from germline, CDR1 is MRHNA and CDR2 is SNTAGT. The CDR3 runs to 15 residues. CDR3 nucleotides: TGTGCCAGCAGCCCCGAAGGACTAGCGGGAGATACGCAGTATTTT. Amino acid sequence: CASSPEGLAGDTQYF.

This chain links TRBV15 with TRBJ1-4; no clear D. The CDR3 totals 13 residues. Trimming stripped 3 bases from V and 3 bases from J, with 5 bases between. CDR1 is LNHNV and CDR2 is YYDKDF in the germline V gene (reference sequence). CDR3 nucleotide sequence: TGTGCCACCAGCAGGTCTCCTAATGAAAAACTGTTTTTT. Protein: CATSRSPNEKLFF.